These 9 T cell receptor beta chains came from one sample sequenced in a study of blood T cell repertoires in COVID-19. Repertoires were generated with immunoSEQ multiplex PCR, while TCRdb's copy carries only in-frame clones and drops some. The sample shows some 110,000 clones, approximately 80% of them seen only once. The source material was peripheral blood. These receptors all stem from a man aged 55 to 70 with acute or convalescent COVID-19.

The gene calls are TRBV4-2 and TRBJ2-3, with 11 bases matching TRBD2. Per the germline V gene, CDR1 is LGHNA and CDR2 is YNFKEQ. The CDR3 contains 17 residues. After removal of 0 bases from V and 5 bases from J, the junction contained 7 bases not matched to a gene. CDR3 sequence: CASSQDLASGGKDTQYF. The DNA of the CDR3 is TGTGCCAGCAGCCAAGATCTGGCTAGCGGGGGGAAAGATACGCAGTATTTT.

This chain connects TRBV11-3 to TRBJ2-1; possibly TRBD2 for D (6 bases). V lost 5 bases, J lost 0 bases, and 11 bases lay in between. This CDR3 spans 15 amino acids. CDR1 and CDR2 from the germline V gene are SGHNT and YENEEA. The DNA for the CDR3 is TGTGCCAGCAGCCACGGGGGAAGCTCCTACAATGAGCAGTTCTTC. Translated, it gives CASSHGGSSYNEQFF.

CDR3 loop: CASSLRQDGELFF. CDR3 in DNA: TGTGCCAGCAGCCTGAGACAGGACGGGGAGCTGTTTTTT. V usage is TRBV7-2 and J usage is TRBJ2-2; tentatively, D is TRBD1 (6 bases). Trimming stripped 5 bases from V and 7 bases from J, with 11 bases between. The germline V gene encodes CDR1 SGHTA and CDR2 FQGNSA. This CDR3 spans 13 amino acids.

The chain combines TRBV7-2 with TRBJ1-2; D not certain. The CDR3 contains 14 residues. Trimming pared 1 base from V and 4 bases from J, leaving 10 bases between. The V gene's germline CDR1 is SGHTA and CDR2 FQGNSA. CDR3 in amino acids: CASSLGGAGYGYTF. In DNA form, the CDR3 reads TGTGCCAGCAGCTTAGGAGGAGCGGGCTATGGCTACACCTTC.

The V and J genes are TRBV11-2 and TRBJ1-4, with D possibly TRBD1 on 6 matching bases. Trimming took 0 bases from V and 7 from J, leaving 6 bases between them. The germline V gene has CDR1 SGHAT and CDR2 FQNNGV. The CDR3 sequence is 13 residues long. This chain's CDR3 is CASSLDRGEKLFF. CDR3 sequence (DNA): TGTGCCAGCAGCTTAGACAGGGGTGAAAAACTGTTTTTT.

The chain carries TRBV18 and TRBJ1-2; D is undetermined. The CDR3 is made up of 14 amino acids. The germline V gene encodes CDR1 KGHSH and CDR2 LQKENI. V was clipped by 6 bases and J by 7 bases, with 18 bases between them. The CDR3 nucleotides read TGTGCCAGCTCCCCCGGCTCCGCTAGGAGTGGCTACACCTTC. Its protein product is CASSPGSARSGYTF.

V is TRBV3-1 (or the pseudogene TRBV3-2) and J is TRBJ1-6; D might be TRBD1 (6 bases). Per the germline V gene, CDR1 is LGHDT and CDR2 is YNNKEL (reference sequence). Trimming took off 4 bases at V and 2 bases at J, with 15 bases between the two ends. The CDR3 totals 17 residues. The CDR3 nucleotides read TGTGCCAGCAGCCTTCGAACAGGGTTAACCTATAATTCACCCCTCCACTTT. Amino acid sequence: CASSLRTGLTYNSPLHF.

The V and J genes are TRBV2 and TRBJ1-5; unclear D gene. The CDR3 runs 12 residues. V lost 3 bases and J lost 9, with 9 bases in between. Germline assignment: CDR1 SNHLY and CDR2 FYNNEI. CDR3 loop: CASSEAGRPQHF. The DNA of the CDR3 is TGTGCCAGCAGTGAGGCGGGGAGGCCCCAGCATTTT.

J is TRBJ1-3 and V is TRBV7-9, with D tentatively TRBD1 (5 bases). The CDR3 consists of 15 residues. V was pared by 5 bases and J by 4 bases, with 15 bases between. The V gene's germline CDR1 is SEHNR and CDR2 FQNEAQ (reference sequence). CDR3 DNA: TGTGCCAGCAGCCCGACAGAATCGCCCGGAAACACCATATATTTT. Translation: CASSPTESPGNTIYF.